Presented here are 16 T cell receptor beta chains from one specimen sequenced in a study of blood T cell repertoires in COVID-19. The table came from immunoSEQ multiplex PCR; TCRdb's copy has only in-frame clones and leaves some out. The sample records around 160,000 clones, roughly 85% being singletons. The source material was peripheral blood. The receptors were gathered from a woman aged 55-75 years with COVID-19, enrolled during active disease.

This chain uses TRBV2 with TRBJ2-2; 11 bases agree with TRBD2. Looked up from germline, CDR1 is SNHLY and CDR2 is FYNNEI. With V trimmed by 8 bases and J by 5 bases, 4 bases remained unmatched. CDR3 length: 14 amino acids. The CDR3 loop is CASLAGGRTGELFF. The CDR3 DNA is TGTGCCAGCCTAGCGGGGGGTAGGACCGGGGAGCTGTTTTTT.

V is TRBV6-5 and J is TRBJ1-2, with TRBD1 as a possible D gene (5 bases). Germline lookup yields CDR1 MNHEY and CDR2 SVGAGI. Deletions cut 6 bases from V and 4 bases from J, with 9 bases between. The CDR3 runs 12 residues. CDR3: CASSPGGYGYTF. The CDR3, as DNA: TGTGCCAGCAGCCCCGGGGGCTATGGCTACACCTTC.

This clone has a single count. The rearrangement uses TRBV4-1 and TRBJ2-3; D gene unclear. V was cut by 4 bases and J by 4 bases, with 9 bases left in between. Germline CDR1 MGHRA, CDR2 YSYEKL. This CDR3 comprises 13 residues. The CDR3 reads CASSPGYSDTQYF. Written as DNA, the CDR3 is TGCGCCAGCAGCCCAGGATACTCAGATACGCAGTATTTT.

The CDR3 bases are TGTGCCAGCAGCTTGGAACGTCGGACAGCCGTCACTGAAGCTTTCTTT. Translating it yields CASSLERRTAVTEAFF. J is TRBJ1-1 and V is TRBV5-6, with D possibly being TRBD1 (6 bases). Germline V lookup: CDR1 SGHDT, CDR2 YYEEEE. The V and J ends lost 0 bases and 4 bases respectively, with 16 bases between them. The CDR3 is 16 residues long.

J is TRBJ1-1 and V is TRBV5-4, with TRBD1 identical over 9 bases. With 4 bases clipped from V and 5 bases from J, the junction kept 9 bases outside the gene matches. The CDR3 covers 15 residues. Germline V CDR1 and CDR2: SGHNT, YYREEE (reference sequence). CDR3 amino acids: CASSLHGTGMTEAFF. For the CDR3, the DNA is TGTGCCAGCAGCCTACATGGGACAGGGATGACTGAAGCTTTCTTT.

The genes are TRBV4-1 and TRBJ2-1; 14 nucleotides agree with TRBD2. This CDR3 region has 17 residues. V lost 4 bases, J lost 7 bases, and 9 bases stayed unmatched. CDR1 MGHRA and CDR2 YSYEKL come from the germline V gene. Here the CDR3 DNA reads TGCGCCAGCAGCCCGTCCCGGACTAGCGGGGGGTTGAATGAGCAGTTCTTC. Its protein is CASSPSRTSGGLNEQFF.

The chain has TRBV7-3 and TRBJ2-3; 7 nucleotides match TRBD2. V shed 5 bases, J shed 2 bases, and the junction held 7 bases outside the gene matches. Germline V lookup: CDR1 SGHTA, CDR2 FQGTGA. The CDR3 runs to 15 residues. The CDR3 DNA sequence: TGTGCCAGCAGCCCCCGGGGGGACCACACAGATACGCAGTATTTT. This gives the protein CASSPRGDHTDTQYF.

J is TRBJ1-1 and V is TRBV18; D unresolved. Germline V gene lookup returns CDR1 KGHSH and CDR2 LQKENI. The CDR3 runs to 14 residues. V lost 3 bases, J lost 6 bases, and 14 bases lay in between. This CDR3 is CASSPIVTGSEAFF. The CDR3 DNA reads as TGTGCCAGCTCACCGATTGTGACCGGGTCTGAAGCTTTCTTT.

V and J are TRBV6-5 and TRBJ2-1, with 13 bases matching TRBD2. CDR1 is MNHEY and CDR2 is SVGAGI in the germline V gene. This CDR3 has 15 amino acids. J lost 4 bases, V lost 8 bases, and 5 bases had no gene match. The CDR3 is CASLTTSGGYNEQFF. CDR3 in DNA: TGTGCCAGCCTAACGACTAGCGGGGGGTACAATGAGCAGTTCTTC.

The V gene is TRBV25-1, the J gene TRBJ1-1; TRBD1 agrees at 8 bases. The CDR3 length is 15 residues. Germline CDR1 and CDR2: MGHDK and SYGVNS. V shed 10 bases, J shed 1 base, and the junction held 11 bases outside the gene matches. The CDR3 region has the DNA TGTGCCACCGGGGGACCCCAGGGGGCGAACACTGAAGCTTTCTTT. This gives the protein CATGGPQGANTEAFF.

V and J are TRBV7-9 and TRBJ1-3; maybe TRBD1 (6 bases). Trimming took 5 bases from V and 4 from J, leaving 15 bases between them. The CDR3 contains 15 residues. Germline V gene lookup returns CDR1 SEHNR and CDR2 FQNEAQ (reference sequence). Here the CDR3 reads CASSLQGLDGNTIYF. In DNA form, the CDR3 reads TGTGCCAGCAGCCTACAGGGTTTGGACGGAAACACCATATATTTT.

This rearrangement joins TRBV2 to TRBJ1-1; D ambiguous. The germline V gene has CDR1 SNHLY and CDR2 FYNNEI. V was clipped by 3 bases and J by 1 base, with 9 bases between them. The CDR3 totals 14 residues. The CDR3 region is CASSERVGNTEAFF. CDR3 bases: TGTGCCAGCAGTGAGAGGGTAGGGAACACTGAAGCTTTCTTT. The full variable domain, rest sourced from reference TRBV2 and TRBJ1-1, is EPEVTQTPSHQVTQMGQEVILRCVPISNHLYFYWYRQILGQKVEFLVSFYNNEISEKSEIFDDQFSVERPDGSNFTLKIRSTKLEDSAMYFCASSERVGNTEAFFGQGTRLTVV.

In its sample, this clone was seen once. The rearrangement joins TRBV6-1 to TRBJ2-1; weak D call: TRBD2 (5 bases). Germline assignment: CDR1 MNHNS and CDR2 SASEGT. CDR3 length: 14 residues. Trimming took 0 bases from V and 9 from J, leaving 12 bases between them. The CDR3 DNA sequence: TGTGCCAGCAGTGAAGCGGTAAGCGCGGGTGAGCAGTTCTTC. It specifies CASSEAVSAGEQFF.

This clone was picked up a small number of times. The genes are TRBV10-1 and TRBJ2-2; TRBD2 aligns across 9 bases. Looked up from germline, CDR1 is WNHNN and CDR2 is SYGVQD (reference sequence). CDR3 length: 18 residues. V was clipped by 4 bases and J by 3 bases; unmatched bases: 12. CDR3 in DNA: TGCGCCAGCAGTGGGAGGGTTAGCGGGGGACCTTACACCGGGGAGCTGTTTTTT. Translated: CASSGRVSGGPYTGELFF.

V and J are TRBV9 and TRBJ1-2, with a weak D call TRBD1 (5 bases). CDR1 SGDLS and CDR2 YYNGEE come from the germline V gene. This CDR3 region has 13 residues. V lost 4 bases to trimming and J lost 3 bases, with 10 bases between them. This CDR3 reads CASSPGGDYGYTF. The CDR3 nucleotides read TGTGCCAGCAGCCCCGGGGGAGACTATGGCTACACCTTC.

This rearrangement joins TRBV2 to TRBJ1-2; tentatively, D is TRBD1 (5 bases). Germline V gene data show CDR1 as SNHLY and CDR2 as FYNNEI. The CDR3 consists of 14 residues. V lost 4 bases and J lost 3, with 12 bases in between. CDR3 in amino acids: CASSVAGRDYGYTF. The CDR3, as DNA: TGTGCCAGCAGTGTTGCAGGGAGGGACTATGGCTACACCTTC.